This T cell receptor (beta chain) is from a study of cytomegalovirus exposure and HLA in healthy donors. Study-level results: Earlier analysis yielded a pattern in which most TCR beta V segments were productive about 87% or about 30% of the time. Usually a TCR sequence was rare, but some public TCRs were found in many donors.

The donors comprised healthy bone marrow donors. The length of the CDR3 is 15 residues. Germline V lookup: CDR1 MNHEY, CDR2 SMNVEV (reference sequence). V gave up 5 bases and J gave up 3 bases; unmatched junction bases: 4. On this clone: What it binds is not known.

Primers included in the PCR were 60 Vbeta and 13 Jbeta primers. The assay was immunoSEQ multiplex PCR, and TCRdb's table has in-frame clones only and misses some. Among roughly 200,000 clones listed, more than 65% were seen once. The chain combines TRBV27 with TRBJ2-3; 11 bases line up with TRBD1. Sequencing input: PBMCs. The origin of this receptor is a female donor in good health and CMV-seronegative. The CDR3 nucleotides read TGTGCCAGCAGTACGGACAGGGGGCTGACAGATACGCAGTATTTT. This codes for CASSTDRGLTDTQYF.